A single sample is the source of the 20 T cell receptor beta chains below, sequenced in a study of vaccination effects on CD4 cells after COVID-19. The assay was immunoSEQ multiplex PCR, and TCRdb's table has in-frame clones only and misses some. The repertoire holds more than 30,000 clones, with roughly 63% as singletons. Pools of viral peptides were used by the ViraFEST assay to expand antigen-specific CD4+ T cells ahead of sequencing. The culture ran for less than 12 days, and then CD4+ T cells were isolated. The antigens for these receptors are not known. The source was CD4+ T cells from PBMCs cultured with HCoV-229E spike peptides, collected before COVID-19 vaccination. The receptors were gathered from a human donor who received a COVID-19 vaccine.

Only a few counts were recorded for this clone. The junction departs from germline at one end; a sequencing error may be responsible. The genes are TRBV7-9 and TRBJ1-1, with a possible D match to TRBD1 (5 bases). CDR3 length: 11 amino acids. Germline CDR1 SEHNR, CDR2 FQNEAQ (reference sequence). CDR3 nucleotide sequence: TGTGCCAGCAGCCCCCTAATCCCGGGGGTCTTT. It translates to CASSPLIPGVF. Drawing the rest from reference TRBV7-9 and TRBJ1-1, the complete variable domain is DTGVSQNPRHKITKRGQNVTFRCDPISEHNRLYWYRQTLGQGPEFLTYFQNEAQLEKSRLLSDRFSAERPKGSFSTLEIQRTEQGDSAMYLCASSPLIPGVFGQGTRLTVV.

A few counts support this clone. The chain links TRBV19 to TRBJ1-5; 10 nucleotides match TRBD1. The germline V gene has CDR1 LNHDA and CDR2 SQIVND (reference sequence). There are 14 residues in the CDR3. Trimming at V came to 5 bases and at J to 4 bases, leaving 2 bases not matched to a gene. The CDR3 here is CASSGGQGNQPQHF. The CDR3 nucleotides are TGTGCCAGTAGTGGGGGACAGGGGAATCAGCCCCAGCATTTT.

This clone occurred a few times. The chain couples TRBV5-6 to TRBJ1-2; weak D call: TRBD1 (6 bases). The CDR3 is made up of 14 amino acids. CDR1 and CDR2 (germline): SGHDT, YYEEEE. Trimming removed 4 bases at V and 6 bases at J, with 16 bases between. The CDR3: CASSRSTGSDGYTF. CDR3 coding DNA: TGTGCCAGCAGCCGCTCGACAGGATCTGATGGCTACACCTTC.

This rearrangement joins TRBV7-2 to TRBJ2-3, with TRBD2 matching over 14 bases. The CDR3 is made up of 16 amino acids. Germline CDR1 SGHTA, CDR2 FQGNSA. V was pared by 6 bases and J by 3 bases, with 5 bases of the junction left unmatched. CDR3 amino acids: CASSFGLAGGTDTQYF. CDR3 DNA: TGTGCCAGCAGTTTCGGACTAGCGGGGGGTACAGATACGCAGTATTTT.

The V gene is TRBV19, the J gene TRBJ1-2, with D tentatively TRBD1 (6 bases). Trimming removed 5 bases from V and 1 base from J, with 11 bases in between. The CDR3 runs to 14 residues. Germline CDR1 and CDR2: LNHDA and SQIVND (reference sequence). CDR3 sequence (DNA): TGTGCCAGTAGTGACGGACAGTTTAACTATGGCTACACCTTC. It specifies CASSDGQFNYGYTF.

The chain combines TRBV11-2 with TRBJ1-2; tentatively, D is TRBD1 (6 bases). The germline V and J ends were trimmed by 0 bases and 0 bases, with 8 bases remaining between them. This CDR3 is built from 15 residues. Per the germline V gene, CDR1 is SGHAT and CDR2 is FQNNGV. CDR3 in DNA: TGTGCCAGCAGCTTAGAGGGGGCAGCTAACTATGGCTACACCTTC. Its translation is CASSLEGAANYGYTF. Using reference TRBV11-2 and TRBJ1-2 for the parts outside the CDR3, the full variable domain is EAGVAQSPRYKIIEKRQSVAFWCNPISGHATLYWYQQILGQGPKLLIQFQNNGVVDDSQLPKDRFSAERLKGVDSTLKIQPAKLEDSAVYLCASSLEGAANYGYTFGSGTRLTVV.

The V gene is TRBV11-3, the J gene TRBJ1-1, with unresolved D. V was shortened by 1 base and J by 1 base, with 4 bases between the two germline ends. The CDR3 extends over 13 amino acids. Germline CDR1 is SGHNT and CDR2 is YENEEA. The CDR3 sequence is CASSLVRNTEAFF. The CDR3 DNA reads TGTGCCAGCAGCTTAGTAAGGAACACTGAAGCTTTCTTT.

This rearrangement joins TRBV27 to TRBJ2-1; D perhaps matches TRBD2 (7 bases). Trimming pared 1 base from V and 8 bases from J, leaving 9 bases between. Germline CDR1 reads MNHEY; CDR2 reads SMNVEV (reference sequence). This CDR3 has 13 amino acids. CDR3 DNA: TGTGCCAGCAGTTTATGGGGGGGCGATGAGCAGTTCTTC. Protein sequence: CASSLWGGDEQFF.

The genes are TRBV6-6 and TRBJ2-3, with 9 bases that match TRBD1. Germline CDR1 MNHNY, CDR2 SVGAGI (reference sequence). Losses at the gene ends were 6 bases for V and 2 bases for J; bases not matched to a gene: 9. The CDR3 runs 16 residues. The CDR3 bases are TGTGCCAGCAGCCGTCACCGGGACAGGGCCACAGATACGCAGTATTTT. Protein sequence: CASSRHRDRATDTQYF.

V and J are TRBV5-5 and TRBJ2-3; 9 bases are shared with TRBD1. V dropped 4 bases and J dropped 3; count of bases not matched to a gene: 9. Per germline, CDR1 SGHKS and CDR2 YYEKEE (reference sequence). This CDR3 is built from 16 residues. CDR3 sequence (DNA): TGTGCCAGCAGCCGAGGGACAGGGCGGAATACAGATACGCAGTATTTT. Amino acid sequence: CASSRGTGRNTDTQYF.

This clone was counted a few times. V is TRBV7-2 and J is TRBJ2-3, with TRBD2 matching 14 bases. The germline V gene has CDR1 SGHTA and CDR2 FQGNSA. The CDR3 has 18 residues. The trim removed 1 base at V and 4 bases at J, leaving 7 bases unmatched. The CDR3 region has the DNA TGTGCCAGCAGCTTAGATCCGGGACTAGCGGGAGAAGCAGATACGCAGTATTTT. Residues: CASSLDPGLAGEADTQYF. Full variable domain (remainder filled in from reference TRBV7-2 and TRBJ2-3): GAGVSQSPSNKVTEKGKDVELRCDPISGHTALYWYRQSLGQGLEFLIYFQGNSAPDKSGLPSDRFSAERTGGSVSTLTIQRTQQEDSAVYLCASSLDPGLAGEADTQYFGPGTRLTVL.

The CDR3 protein is CSVRGQGDQPQHF. The CDR3 bases are TGCAGCGTTAGGGGACAGGGGGATCAGCCCCAGCATTTT. The chain combines TRBV29-1 with TRBJ1-5; 11 bases are a match to TRBD1. Trimming at V came to 5 bases and at J to 5 bases, leaving 2 bases not matched to a gene. Per germline, CDR1 SQVTM and CDR2 ANQGSEA. The CDR3 extends over 13 amino acids.

The chain uses TRBV4-1 and TRBJ1-5; 7 positions match TRBD1. Germline-derived CDR1 and CDR2 are MGHRA and YSYEKL. The CDR3 is 17 residues long. The junction had 8 bases not matched to a gene; V was cut back by 1 base and J by 2 bases. CDR3 nucleotides: TGCGCCAGCAGCCAAGGTCTACAGGGGAGAGGCAATCAGCCCCAGCATTTT. Its protein is CASSQGLQGRGNQPQHF.

The chain recombines TRBV5-1 with TRBJ1-4; D is ambiguous. Deletions cut 0 bases from V and 7 bases from J, with 10 bases between. Germline values: CDR1 SGHRS, CDR2 YFSETQ. The CDR3 runs to 14 residues. CDR3 DNA: TGCGCCAGCAGCTTGGGAGGAGCGAGTGAAAAACTGTTTTTT. Its translation is CASSLGGASEKLFF.

This clone was counted only a few times. The chain links TRBV10-3 to TRBJ2-5; D unclear. Germline CDR1 reads ENHRY; CDR2 reads SYGVKD. This CDR3 has 11 amino acids. V was trimmed by 6 bases and J by 2 bases, leaving 4 bases between them. CDR3 amino acids: CAISYQETQYF. The CDR3 DNA reads TGTGCCATCAGCTATCAAGAGACCCAGTACTTC.

The V call is TRBV7-3, the J call TRBJ2-1, with TRBD2 matching over 9 bases. The germline gives CDR1 SGHTA, CDR2 FQGTGA. With V trimmed by 1 base and J by 6 bases, 4 bases remained unmatched. The CDR3 runs 15 residues. CDR3 loop: CASSLRGLASNEQFF. In DNA form, the CDR3 reads TGTGCCAGCAGCTTAAGGGGACTAGCCTCCAATGAGCAGTTCTTC.

The gene calls are TRBV5-1 and TRBJ2-5; D gene unclear. Germline values: CDR1 SGHRS, CDR2 YFSETQ. This CDR3 has 13 amino acids. V lost 4 bases and J 4 bases, leaving 11 bases between the germline ends. DNA of the CDR3: TGCGCCAGCAGCCGCGACGTTTCAGAGACCCAGTACTTC. Its protein is CASSRDVSETQYF.

V gene TRBV9 combines with J gene TRBJ2-2; D is undetermined. Trimming pared 3 bases from V and 1 base from J, leaving 10 bases between. The CDR3 loop spans 15 amino acids. From germline, CDR1 is SGDLS and CDR2 YYNGEE. CDR3 loop: CASSGADWNTGELFF. The CDR3 bases are TGTGCCAGCAGCGGAGCAGACTGGAACACCGGGGAGCTGTTTTTT.

The chain uses TRBV2 and TRBJ1-5; D remains ambiguous. Trimming removed 10 bases at V and 0 bases at J, with 10 bases between. This CDR3 has 13 residues. CDR1 and CDR2 from the germline V gene are SNHLY and FYNNEI. CDR3 nucleotides: TGTGCCACGGCTTTAGGTAGCAATCAGCCCCAGCATTTT. Its translation is CATALGSNQPQHF. Using reference TRBV2 and TRBJ1-5 for the parts outside the CDR3, the full variable domain is EPEVTQTPSHQVTQMGQEVILRCVPISNHLYFYWYRQILGQKVEFLVSFYNNEISEKSEIFDDQFSVERPDGSNFTLKIRSTKLEDSAMYFCATALGSNQPQHFGDGTRLSIL.

This clone was observed once. The J gene is TRBJ2-2, the V gene TRBV30; D uncertain. Germline V gives CDR1 GTSNPN, CDR2 SVGIG (reference sequence). CDR3 length: 17 amino acids. V lost 0 bases to trimming and J lost 0 bases, with 14 bases between them. The CDR3 DNA follows: TGTGCCTGGAGTGTTAATACCATCAAGTCGAACACCGGGGAGCTGTTTTTT. As protein: CAWSVNTIKSNTGELFF.